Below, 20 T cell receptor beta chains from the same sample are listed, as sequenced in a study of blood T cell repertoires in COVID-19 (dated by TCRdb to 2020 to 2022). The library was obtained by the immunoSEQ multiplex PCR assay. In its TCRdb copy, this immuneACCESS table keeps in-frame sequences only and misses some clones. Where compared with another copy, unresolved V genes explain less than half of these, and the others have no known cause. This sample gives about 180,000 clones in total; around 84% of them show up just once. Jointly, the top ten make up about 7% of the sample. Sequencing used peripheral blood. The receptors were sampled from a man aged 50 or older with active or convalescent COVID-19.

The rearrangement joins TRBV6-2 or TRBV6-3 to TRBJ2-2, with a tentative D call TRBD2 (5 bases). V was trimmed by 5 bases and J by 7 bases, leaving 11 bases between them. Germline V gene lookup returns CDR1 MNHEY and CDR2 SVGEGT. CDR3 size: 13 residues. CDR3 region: CASSRGSGGELFF. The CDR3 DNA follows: TGTGCCAGCAGTCGGGGTAGTGGCGGGGAGCTGTTTTTT.

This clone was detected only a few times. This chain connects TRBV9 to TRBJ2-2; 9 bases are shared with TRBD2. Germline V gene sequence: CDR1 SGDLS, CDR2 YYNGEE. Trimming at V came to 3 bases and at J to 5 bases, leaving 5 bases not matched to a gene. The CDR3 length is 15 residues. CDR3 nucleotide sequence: TGTGCCAGCAGCGGAGCGGGGGGCCTGACCGGGGAGCTGTTTTTT. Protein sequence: CASSGAGGLTGELFF.

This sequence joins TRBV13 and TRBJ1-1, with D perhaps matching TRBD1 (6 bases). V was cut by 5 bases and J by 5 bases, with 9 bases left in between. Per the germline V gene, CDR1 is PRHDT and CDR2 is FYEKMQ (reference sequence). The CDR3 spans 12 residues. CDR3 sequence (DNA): TGTGCCAGCAGCCCAACAGGGACTGAAGCTTTCTTT. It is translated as CASSPTGTEAFF.

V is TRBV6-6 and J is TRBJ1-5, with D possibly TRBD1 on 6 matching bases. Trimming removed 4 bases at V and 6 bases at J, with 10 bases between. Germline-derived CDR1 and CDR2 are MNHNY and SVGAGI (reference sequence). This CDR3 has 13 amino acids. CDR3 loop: CASSLTGSQPQHF. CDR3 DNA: TGTGCCAGCAGTTTAACAGGGAGTCAGCCCCAGCATTTT.

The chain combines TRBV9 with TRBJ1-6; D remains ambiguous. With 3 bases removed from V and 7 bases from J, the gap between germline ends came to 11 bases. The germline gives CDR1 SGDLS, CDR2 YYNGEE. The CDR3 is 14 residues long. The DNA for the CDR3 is TGTGCCAGCAGCGGGGGAGGGTCAAATTCACCCCTCCACTTT. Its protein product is CASSGGGSNSPLHF.

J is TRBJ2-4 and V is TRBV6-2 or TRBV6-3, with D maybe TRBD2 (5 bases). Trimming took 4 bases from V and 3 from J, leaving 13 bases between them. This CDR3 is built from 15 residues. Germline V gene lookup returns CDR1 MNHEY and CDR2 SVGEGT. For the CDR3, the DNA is TGTGCCAGCAGTTCTGGCCGGGATTTCAAAAACATTCAGTACTTC. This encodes CASSSGRDFKNIQYF.

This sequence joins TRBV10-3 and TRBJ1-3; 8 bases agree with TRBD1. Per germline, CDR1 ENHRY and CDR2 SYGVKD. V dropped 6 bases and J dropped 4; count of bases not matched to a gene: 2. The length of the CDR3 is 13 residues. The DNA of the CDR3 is TGTGCCATCAGCCGGGACAGGGGAAACACCATATATTTT. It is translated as CAISRDRGNTIYF.

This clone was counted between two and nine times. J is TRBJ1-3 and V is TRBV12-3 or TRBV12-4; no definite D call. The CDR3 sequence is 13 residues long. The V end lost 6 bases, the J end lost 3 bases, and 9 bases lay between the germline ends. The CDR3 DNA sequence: TGTGCCAGCAGCAGCGGTTTTGGAAACACCATATATTTT. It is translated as CASSSGFGNTIYF.

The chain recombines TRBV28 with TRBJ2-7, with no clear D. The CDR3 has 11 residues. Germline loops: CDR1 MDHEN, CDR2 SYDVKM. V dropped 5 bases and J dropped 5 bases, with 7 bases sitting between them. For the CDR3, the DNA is TGTGCCAGCAGTCCCCTCGACGAGCAGTACTTC. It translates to CASSPLDEQYF.

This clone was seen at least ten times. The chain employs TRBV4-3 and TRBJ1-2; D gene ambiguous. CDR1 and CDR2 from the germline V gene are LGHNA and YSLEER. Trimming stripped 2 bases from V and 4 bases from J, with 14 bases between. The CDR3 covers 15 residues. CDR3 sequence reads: CASSQRTDSRYGYTF. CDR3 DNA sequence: TGCGCCAGCAGCCAACGGACTGATAGTCGCTATGGCTACACCTTC.

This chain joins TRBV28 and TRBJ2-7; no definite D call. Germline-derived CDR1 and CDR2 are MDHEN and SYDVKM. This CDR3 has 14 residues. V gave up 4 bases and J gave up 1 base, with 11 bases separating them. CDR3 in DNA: TGTGCCAGCAGTTCGTCTGACATTTCCTACGAGCAGTACTTC. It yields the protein CASSSSDISYEQYF. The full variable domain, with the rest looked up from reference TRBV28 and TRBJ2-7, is DVKVTQSSRYLVKRTGEKVFLECVQDMDHENMFWYRQDPGLGLRLIYFSYDVKMKEKGDIPEGYSVSREKKERFSLILESASTNQTSMYLCASSSSDISYEQYFGPGTRLTVT.

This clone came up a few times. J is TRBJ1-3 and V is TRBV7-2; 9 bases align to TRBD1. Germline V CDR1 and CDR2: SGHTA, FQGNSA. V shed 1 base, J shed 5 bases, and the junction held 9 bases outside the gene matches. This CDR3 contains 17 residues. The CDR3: CASSLGGQGFLRNTIYF. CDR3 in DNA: TGTGCCAGCAGCTTAGGGGGACAGGGTTTCTTACGAAACACCATATATTTT.

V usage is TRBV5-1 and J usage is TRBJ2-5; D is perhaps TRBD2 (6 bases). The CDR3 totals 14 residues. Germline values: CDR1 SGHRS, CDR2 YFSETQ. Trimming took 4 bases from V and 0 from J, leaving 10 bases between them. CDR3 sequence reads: CASSQRTNQETQYF. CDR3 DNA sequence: TGCGCCAGCAGCCAACGGACTAACCAAGAGACCCAGTACTTC.

The chain's CDR3 is CASSPQLLAGNEQFF. The CDR3 DNA reads as TGTGCCAGCTCACCACAATTGTTAGCGGGTAATGAGCAGTTCTTC. The chain couples TRBV18 to TRBJ2-1; 7 bases are a match to TRBD2. V lost 1 base and J lost 7; bases outside the gene matches: 7. Looked up from germline, CDR1 is KGHSH and CDR2 is LQKENI. The CDR3 is made up of 15 amino acids.

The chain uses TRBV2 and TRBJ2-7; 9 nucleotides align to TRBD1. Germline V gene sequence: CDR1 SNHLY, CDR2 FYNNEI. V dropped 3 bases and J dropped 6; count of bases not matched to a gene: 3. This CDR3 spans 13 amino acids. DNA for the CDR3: TGTGCCAGCAGTGAGGACAGGGGTCGCGAGCAGTACTTC. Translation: CASSEDRGREQYF.

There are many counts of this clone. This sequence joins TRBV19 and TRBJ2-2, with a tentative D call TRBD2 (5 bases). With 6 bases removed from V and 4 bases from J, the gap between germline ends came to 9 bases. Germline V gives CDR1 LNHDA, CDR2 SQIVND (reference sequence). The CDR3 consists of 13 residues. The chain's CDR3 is CASSGVGTGELFF. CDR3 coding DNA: TGTGCCAGTAGCGGGGTGGGCACCGGGGAGCTGTTTTTT.

CDR3 DNA: TGTGCCAGCAGATCCACTTTGAACACTGAAGCTTTCTTT. Encoded protein: CASRSTLNTEAFF. The chain joins TRBV5-4 to TRBJ1-1; D unclear. In germline, CDR1 is SGHNT, CDR2 YYREEE (reference sequence). The CDR3 consists of 13 residues. With 5 bases removed from V and 0 bases from J, the gap between germline ends came to 8 bases.

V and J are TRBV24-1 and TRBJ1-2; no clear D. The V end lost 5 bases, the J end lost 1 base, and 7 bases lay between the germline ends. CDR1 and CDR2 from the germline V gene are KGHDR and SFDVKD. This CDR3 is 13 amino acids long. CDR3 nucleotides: TGTGCCACCAGTGCTGCAGGTAACTATGGCTACACCTTC. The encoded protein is CATSAAGNYGYTF.

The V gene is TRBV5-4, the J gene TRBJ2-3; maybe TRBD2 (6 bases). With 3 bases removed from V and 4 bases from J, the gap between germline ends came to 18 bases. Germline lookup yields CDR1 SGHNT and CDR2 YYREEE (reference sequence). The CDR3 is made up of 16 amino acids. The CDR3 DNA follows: TGTGCCAGCAGCTCCGGGAGTGGGGTGTATCCAGATACGCAGTATTTT. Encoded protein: CASSSGSGVYPDTQYF.

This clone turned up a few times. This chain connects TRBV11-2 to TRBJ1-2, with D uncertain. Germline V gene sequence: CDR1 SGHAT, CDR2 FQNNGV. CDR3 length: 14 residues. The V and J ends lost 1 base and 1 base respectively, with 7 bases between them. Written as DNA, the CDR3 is TGTGCCAGCAGCTTAGCCAGCGGTAACTATGGCTACACCTTC. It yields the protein CASSLASGNYGYTF.